This T cell receptor beta chain was recorded in a study of blood T cell repertoires in COVID-19. Study-wide background: COVID-19 samples, acute and convalescent, were from the United States, Italy and Spain. From T cells, B-cell-depleted T cells, or PBMCs came the material, which was cDNA or gDNA.

Original methodology: Estimation of nucleated cell counts was performed using reference gene primer amplification. Here immunoSEQ multiplex PCR was the method, and the copy in TCRdb shows in-frame clones only, minus some. The V and J calls and the clone size are those of that table, but D and trimming were determined from the DNA. The table lists tens of thousands of clones, roughly 80% of them singletons. Germline CDR1 and CDR2: MNHEY and SVGAGI. Trimming removed 5 bases from V and 5 bases from J, with 6 bases in between. The CDR3 spans 11 residues. V gene TRBV6-5 combines with J gene TRBJ2-5; D may be TRBD1 (5 bases). The TCR originated in a human donor in a cohort sampled during active COVID-19. Input material: peripheral blood. The CDR3 DNA reads as TGTGCCAGCAGTAGACAGGAGACCCAGTACTTC. Translated, it gives CASSRQETQYF.